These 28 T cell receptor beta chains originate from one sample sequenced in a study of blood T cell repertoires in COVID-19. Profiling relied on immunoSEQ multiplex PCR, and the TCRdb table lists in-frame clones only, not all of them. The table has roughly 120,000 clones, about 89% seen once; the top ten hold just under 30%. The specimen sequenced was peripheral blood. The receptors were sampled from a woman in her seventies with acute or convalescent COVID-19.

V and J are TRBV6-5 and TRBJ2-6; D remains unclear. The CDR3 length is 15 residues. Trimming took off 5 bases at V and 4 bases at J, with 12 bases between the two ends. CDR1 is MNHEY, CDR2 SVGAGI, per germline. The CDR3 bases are TGTGCCAGCAGTCTTTCCCTATCCGGGGCCAACGTCCTGACTTTC. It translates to CASSLSLSGANVLTF.

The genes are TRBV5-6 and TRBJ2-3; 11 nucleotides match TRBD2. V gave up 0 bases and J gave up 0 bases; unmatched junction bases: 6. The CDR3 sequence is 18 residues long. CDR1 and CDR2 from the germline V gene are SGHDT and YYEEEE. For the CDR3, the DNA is TGTGCCAGCAGCTTGGGTTTCACTAGCGGGGGTAGCACAGATACGCAGTATTTT. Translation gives CASSLGFTSGGSTDTQYF.

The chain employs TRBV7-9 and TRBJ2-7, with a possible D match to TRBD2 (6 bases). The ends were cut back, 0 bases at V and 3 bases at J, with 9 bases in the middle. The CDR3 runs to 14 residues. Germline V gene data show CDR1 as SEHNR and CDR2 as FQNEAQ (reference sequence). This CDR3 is CASSLAGTGYEQYF. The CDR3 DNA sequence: TGTGCCAGCAGCTTAGCCGGGACTGGCTACGAGCAGTACTTC. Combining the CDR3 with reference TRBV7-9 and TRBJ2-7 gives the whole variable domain DTGVSQNPRHKITKRGQNVTFRCDPISEHNRLYWYRQTLGQGPEFLTYFQNEAQLEKSRLLSDRFSAERPKGSFSTLEIQRTEQGDSAMYLCASSLAGTGYEQYFGPGTRLTVT.

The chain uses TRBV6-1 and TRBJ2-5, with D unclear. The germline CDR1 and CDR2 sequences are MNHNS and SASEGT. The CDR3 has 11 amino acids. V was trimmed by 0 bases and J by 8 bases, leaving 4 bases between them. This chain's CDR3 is CASSEAPTQYF. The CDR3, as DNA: TGTGCCAGCAGTGAAGCCCCTACCCAGTACTTC.

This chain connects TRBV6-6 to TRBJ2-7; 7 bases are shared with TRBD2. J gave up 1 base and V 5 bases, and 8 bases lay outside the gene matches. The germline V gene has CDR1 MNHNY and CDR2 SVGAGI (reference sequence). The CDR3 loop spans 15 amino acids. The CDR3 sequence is CASSREAGPSYEQYF. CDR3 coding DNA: TGTGCCAGCAGTCGCGAAGCGGGGCCTTCCTACGAGCAGTACTTC.

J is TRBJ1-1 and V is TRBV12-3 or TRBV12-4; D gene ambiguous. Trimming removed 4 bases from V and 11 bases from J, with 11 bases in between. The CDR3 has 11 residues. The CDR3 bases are TGTGCCAGCAGTTCTCTCGGAGCGGCTTTCTTT. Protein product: CASSSLGAAFF.

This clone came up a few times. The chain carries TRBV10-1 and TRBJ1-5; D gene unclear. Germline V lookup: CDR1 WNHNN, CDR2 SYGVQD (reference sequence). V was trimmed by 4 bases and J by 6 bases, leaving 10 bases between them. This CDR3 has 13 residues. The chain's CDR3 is CASSAGVGQPQHF. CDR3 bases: TGCGCCAGCAGTGCCGGGGTGGGTCAGCCCCAGCATTTT.

CDR3 DNA sequence: TGTGCCAGCAGCTTGGGGCTAGCGGGGGGGCAAGAGACCCAGTACTTC. It encodes CASSLGLAGGQETQYF. The chain carries TRBV5-4 and TRBJ2-5; 12 bases line up with TRBD2. The germline gives CDR1 SGHNT, CDR2 YYREEE (reference sequence). The V segment lost 0 bases and the J segment 2 bases; nucleotides outside the gene matches: 2. The length of the CDR3 is 16 residues.

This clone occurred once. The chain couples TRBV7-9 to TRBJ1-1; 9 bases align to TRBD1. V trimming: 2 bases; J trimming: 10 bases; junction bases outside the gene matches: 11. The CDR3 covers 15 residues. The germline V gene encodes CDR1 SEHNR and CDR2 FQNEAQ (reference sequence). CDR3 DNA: TGTGCCAGCAGCTTAATGTTACCGGGACAGGGCCCAGCTTTCTTT. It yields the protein CASSLMLPGQGPAFF.

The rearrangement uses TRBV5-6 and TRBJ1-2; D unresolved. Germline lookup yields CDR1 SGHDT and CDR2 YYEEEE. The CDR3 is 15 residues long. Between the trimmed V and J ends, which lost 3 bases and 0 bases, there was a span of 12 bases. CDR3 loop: CASSSVAVANYGYTF. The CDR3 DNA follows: TGTGCCAGCAGCTCAGTGGCGGTAGCTAACTATGGCTACACCTTC.

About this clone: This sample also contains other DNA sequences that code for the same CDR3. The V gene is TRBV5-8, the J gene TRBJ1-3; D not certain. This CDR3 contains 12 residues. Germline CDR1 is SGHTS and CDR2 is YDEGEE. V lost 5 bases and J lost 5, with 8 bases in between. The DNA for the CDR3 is TGTGCCAGCAGTCCCCTACGAAACACCATATATTTT. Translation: CASSPLRNTIYF.

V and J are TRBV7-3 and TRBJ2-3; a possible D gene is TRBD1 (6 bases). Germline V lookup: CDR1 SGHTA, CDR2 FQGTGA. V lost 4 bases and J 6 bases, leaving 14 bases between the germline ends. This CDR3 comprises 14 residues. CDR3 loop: CASSYVDRRDTQYF. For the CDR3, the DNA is TGTGCCAGCAGCTACGTGGACAGAAGGGATACGCAGTATTTT. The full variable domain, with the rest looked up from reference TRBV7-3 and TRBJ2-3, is GAGVSQTPSNKVTEKGKYVELRCDPISGHTALYWYRQSLGQGPEFLIYFQGTGAADDSGLPNDRFFAVRPEGSVSTLKIQRTERGDSAVYLCASSYVDRRDTQYFGPGTRLTVL.

CDR3 residues: CASSLDWRGRHGYTF. CDR3 DNA sequence: TGTGCCAGCAGCTTAGACTGGCGGGGTAGGCATGGCTACACCTTC. This chain connects TRBV11-3 to TRBJ1-2; D gene ambiguous. V was cut by 0 bases and J by 6 bases, with 14 bases left in between. Germline CDR1 is SGHNT and CDR2 is YENEEA. The CDR3 spans 15 residues.

This chain's CDR3 is CASSTGGGAGLYNEQFF. CDR3 sequence (DNA): TGTGCCAGCAGCACGGGTGGGGGCGCAGGGTTGTACAATGAGCAGTTCTTC. The gene calls are TRBV5-4 and TRBJ2-1, with a weak D call TRBD1 (6 bases). Germline CDR1 reads SGHNT; CDR2 reads YYREEE (reference sequence). Trimming left V 4 bases short and J 4 bases short, with 21 bases between. The CDR3 extends over 17 amino acids.

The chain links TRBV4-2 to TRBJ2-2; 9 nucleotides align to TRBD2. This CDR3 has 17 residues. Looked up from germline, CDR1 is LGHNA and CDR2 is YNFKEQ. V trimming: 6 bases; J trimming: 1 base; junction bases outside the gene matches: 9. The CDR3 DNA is TGTGCCAGCAGTCAGGACCCACTAGCGGGGAACACCGGGGAGCTGTTTTTT. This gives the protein CASSQDPLAGNTGELFF.

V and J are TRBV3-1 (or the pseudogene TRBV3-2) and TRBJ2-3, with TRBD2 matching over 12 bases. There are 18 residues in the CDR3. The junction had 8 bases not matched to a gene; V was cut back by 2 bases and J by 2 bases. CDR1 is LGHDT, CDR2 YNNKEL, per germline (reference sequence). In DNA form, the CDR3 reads TGTGCCAGCAGCCAACAGACTAGCGGGGGCTCCCACACAGATACGCAGTATTTT. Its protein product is CASSQQTSGGSHTDTQYF.

The CDR3 reads CASSRQGGPEKLFF. The CDR3 DNA reads as TGTGCCAGCAGCCGACAGGGAGGCCCTGAAAAACTGTTTTTT. The V and J genes are TRBV11-2 and TRBJ1-4, with 7 bases identical to TRBD1. CDR1 and CDR2 (germline): SGHAT, FQNNGV. This CDR3 contains 14 residues. The ends lost 5 bases at V and 7 bases at J; junction bases unmatched: 7.

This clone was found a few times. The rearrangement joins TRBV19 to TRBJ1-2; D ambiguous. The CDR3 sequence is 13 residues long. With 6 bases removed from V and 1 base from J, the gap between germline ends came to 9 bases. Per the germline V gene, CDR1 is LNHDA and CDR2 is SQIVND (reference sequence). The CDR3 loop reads CASRQQLNYGYTF. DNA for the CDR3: TGTGCCAGTAGACAGCAGCTTAACTATGGCTACACCTTC.

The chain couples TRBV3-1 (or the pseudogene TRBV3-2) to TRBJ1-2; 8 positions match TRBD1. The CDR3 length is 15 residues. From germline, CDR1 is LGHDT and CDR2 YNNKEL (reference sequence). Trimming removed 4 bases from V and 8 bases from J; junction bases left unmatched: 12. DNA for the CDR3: TGTGCCAGCAGCCCTCCTTCGCAGGGGGCGCGGGGCTACACCTTC. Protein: CASSPPSQGARGYTF.

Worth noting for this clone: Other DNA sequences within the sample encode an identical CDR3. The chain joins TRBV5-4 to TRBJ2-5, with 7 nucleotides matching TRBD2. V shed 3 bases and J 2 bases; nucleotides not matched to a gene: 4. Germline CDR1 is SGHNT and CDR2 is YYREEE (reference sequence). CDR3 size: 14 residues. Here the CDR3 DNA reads TGTGCCAGCAGCTCGGGGGGTTCACAAGAGACCCAGTACTTC. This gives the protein CASSSGGSQETQYF.

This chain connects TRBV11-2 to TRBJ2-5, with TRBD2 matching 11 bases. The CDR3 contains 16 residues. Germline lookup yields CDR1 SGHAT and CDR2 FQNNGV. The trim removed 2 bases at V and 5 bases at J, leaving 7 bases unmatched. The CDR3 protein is CASSLRLAGGGETQYF. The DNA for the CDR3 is TGTGCCAGCAGCTTAAGGCTAGCGGGGGGTGGGGAGACCCAGTACTTC. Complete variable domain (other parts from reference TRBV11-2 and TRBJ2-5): EAGVAQSPRYKIIEKRQSVAFWCNPISGHATLYWYQQILGQGPKLLIQFQNNGVVDDSQLPKDRFSAERLKGVDSTLKIQPAKLEDSAVYLCASSLRLAGGGETQYFGPGTRLLVL.

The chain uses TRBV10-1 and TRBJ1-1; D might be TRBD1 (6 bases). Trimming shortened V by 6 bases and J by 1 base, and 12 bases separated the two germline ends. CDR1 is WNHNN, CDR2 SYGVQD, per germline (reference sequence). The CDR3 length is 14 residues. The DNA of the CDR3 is TGCGCCAGCAGCCGAGGACAGCCGAACACTGAAGCTTTCTTT. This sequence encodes CASSRGQPNTEAFF.

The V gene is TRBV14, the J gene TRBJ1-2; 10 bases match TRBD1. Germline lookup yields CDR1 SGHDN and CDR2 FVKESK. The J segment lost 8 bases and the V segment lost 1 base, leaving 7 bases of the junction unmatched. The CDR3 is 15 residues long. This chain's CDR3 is CASSQASGTGEGYTF. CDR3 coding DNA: TGTGCCAGCAGCCAAGCCTCCGGGACAGGGGAGGGCTACACCTTC.

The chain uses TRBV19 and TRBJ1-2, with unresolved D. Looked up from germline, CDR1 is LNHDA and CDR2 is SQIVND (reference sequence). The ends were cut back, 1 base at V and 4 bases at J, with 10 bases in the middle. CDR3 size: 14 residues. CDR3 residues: CASSIGTVSYGYTF. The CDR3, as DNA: TGTGCCAGTAGTATAGGAACAGTTTCCTATGGCTACACCTTC.

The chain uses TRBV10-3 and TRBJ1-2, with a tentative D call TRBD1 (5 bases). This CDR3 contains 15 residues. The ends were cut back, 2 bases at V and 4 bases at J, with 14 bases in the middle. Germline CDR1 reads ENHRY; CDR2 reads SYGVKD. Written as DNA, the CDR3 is TGTGCCATCAGTGAGGGGACTCAATCCTTCTATGGCTACACCTTC. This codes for CAISEGTQSFYGYTF.

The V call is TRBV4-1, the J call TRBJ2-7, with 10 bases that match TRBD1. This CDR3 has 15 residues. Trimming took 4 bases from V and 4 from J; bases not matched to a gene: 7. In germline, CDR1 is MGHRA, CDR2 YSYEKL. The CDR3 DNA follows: TGCGCCAGCAGCCCGACAGGGGGCGGACGGTACGAGCAGTACTTC. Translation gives CASSPTGGGRYEQYF.

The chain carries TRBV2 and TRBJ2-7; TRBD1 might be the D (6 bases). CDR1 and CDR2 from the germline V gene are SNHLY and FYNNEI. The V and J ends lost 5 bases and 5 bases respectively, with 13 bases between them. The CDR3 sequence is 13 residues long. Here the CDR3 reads CASSLYRADEQYF. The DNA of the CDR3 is TGTGCCAGCAGTTTGTACAGGGCCGACGAGCAGTACTTC.

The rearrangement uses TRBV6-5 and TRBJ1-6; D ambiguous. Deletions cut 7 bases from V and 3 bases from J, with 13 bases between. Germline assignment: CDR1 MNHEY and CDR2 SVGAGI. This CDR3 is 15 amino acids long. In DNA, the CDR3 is TGTGCCAGCAAAAGAACAGCTTACTATAATTCACCCCTCCACTTT. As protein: CASKRTAYYNSPLHF.